The clone carrying this TCR beta chain was seen a few times. This record comes from a study of patients and donors after allogeneic stem cell transplantation. Germline V gene lookup returns CDR1 ENHRY and CDR2 SYGVKD. The length of the CDR3 is 14 residues. The V segment lost 4 bases and the J segment 7 bases; nucleotides outside the gene matches: 5. MiXCR was run by TCRdb on the RT-PCR reads, yielding one entry per CDR3 protein. There are about 410,000 distinct CDR3 sequences in the sample; around 15% occur only once, and around 7.9% lies in the top ten. The chain links TRBV10-3 to TRBJ2-1; 9 nucleotides line up with TRBD2. Sequencing input: blood, either unsorted or a sorted T cell fraction (not recorded which). The receptor's source is a human donor who was either an allogeneic HSCT recipient or a stem cell or donor lymphocyte infusion donor (not recorded which). It is not recorded whose cells these are; they may come from a transplant donor. In DNA, the CDR3 is TGTGCCATCAGTGTTAGCGGGAGCAATAATGAGCAGTTCTTC. Translation gives CAISVSGSNNEQFF.